This T cell receptor (beta chain) was sequenced for a study of T cell responses to AZD1222 COVID-19 vaccine. The CDR3 loop spans 13 amino acids. Trimming pared 0 bases from V and 9 bases from J, leaving 7 bases between. Germline lookup yields CDR1 SGHRS and CDR2 YFSETQ. With respect to this clone: The target antigen is unknown.

Study conclusions and caveats: Vaccine-associated CD4 TCRs spanned spike, dominant at 160-218 and 743-854. The number of AZD1222 recipients seropositive at baseline was only five to seven. Most donors were white British and more were female, and clonal diversity was possibly underestimated. Reports indicate that nearly half of spike-specific TCRs are directed at unmutated variant regions.

Generated by immunoSEQ multiplex PCR, the TCRdb table keeps only in-frame clones and is missing some. The sample lists about 61,000 clones; 65% to 85% were seen once. The V gene is TRBV5-1, the J gene TRBJ1-6; TRBD1 is a possible D gene (5 bases). The sample was peripheral blood, taken 28 days after the second AZD1222 dose. This clonotype was obtained from an adult who received the AZD1222 COVID-19 vaccine. The CDR3 coding sequence is TGCGCCAGCAGCTTGGAGGGGTCTTCACCCCTCCACTTT. The encoded protein is CASSLEGSSPLHF.